Below, 30 T cell receptor beta chains from the same sample are listed, as sequenced in a study of OX40 agonist ivuxolimab in advanced cancers. Here immunoSEQ multiplex PCR was the method, and the copy in TCRdb shows in-frame clones only, minus some. The data contain approximately 25,000 clones, about 86% of them seen just once; the ten biggest clones take up 32%. Sequences were derived from CD4+ or CD8+ T cells sorted from blood, sampled in a trial of the OX40 agonist ivuxolimab. These receptors came from an adult with an advanced solid tumor such as melanoma, head and neck, liver or kidney cancer.

The chain combines TRBV25-1 with TRBJ1-2, with 8 nucleotides matching TRBD1. CDR3 length equals 15 residues. CDR1 and CDR2 from the germline V gene are MGHDK and SYGVNS. V shed 5 bases, J shed 3 bases, and the junction held 8 bases outside the gene matches. CDR3 nucleotide sequence: TGTGCCAGCAGTACCTGGACAGGGAAAGACTATGGCTACACCTTC. It specifies CASSTWTGKDYGYTF.

The chain recombines TRBV15 with TRBJ2-7; TRBD1 is a possible D gene (6 bases). V gave up 0 bases and J gave up 9 bases, with 12 bases separating them. Germline V lookup: CDR1 LNHNV, CDR2 YYDKDF (reference sequence). This CDR3 region has 13 residues. CDR3 loop: CATSRDLGAGQYF. The CDR3, as DNA: TGTGCCACCAGCAGAGATCTGGGGGCAGGGCAGTACTTC.

The chain employs TRBV5-6 and TRBJ1-1; 8 bases align to TRBD1. CDR3 length equals 14 residues. With 2 bases clipped from V and 1 base from J, the junction kept 1 base outside the gene matches. Germline values: CDR1 SGHDT, CDR2 YYEEEE. The CDR3 reads CASSFGTGNTEAFF. The DNA for the CDR3 is TGTGCCAGCAGCTTCGGGACAGGGAACACTGAAGCTTTCTTT.

The V gene is TRBV6-5, the J gene TRBJ2-7; 11 bases map to TRBD1. CDR3 size: 15 residues. Per the germline V gene, CDR1 is MNHEY and CDR2 is SVGAGI. After removal of 2 bases from V and 1 base from J, the junction contained 1 base not matched to a gene. For the CDR3, the DNA is TGTGCCAGCAGTTACGGGACAGGGGGTTCCTACGAGCAGTACTTC. Residues: CASSYGTGGSYEQYF.

The chain has TRBV19 and TRBJ1-1; D not resolved. Germline CDR1 LNHDA, CDR2 SQIVND (reference sequence). The germline V and J ends were trimmed by 2 bases and 5 bases, with 21 bases remaining between them. The CDR3 runs 17 residues. As DNA, the CDR3 is TGTGCCAGTAGTATAAACTTACCATCACAGTGGAGTACTGAAGCTTTCTTT. Its translation: CASSINLPSQWSTEAFF.

This chain connects TRBV19 to TRBJ1-1; D call uncertain. The V and J ends lost 3 bases and 6 bases respectively, with 8 bases between them. CDR3 length: 12 amino acids. Germline loops: CDR1 LNHDA, CDR2 SQIVND (reference sequence). The CDR3 DNA follows: TGTGCCAGTAGTATCGGTGCCGCTGAAGCTTTCTTT. Its translation is CASSIGAAEAFF. Based on the CDR3 plus reference TRBV19 and TRBJ1-1, the full variable domain is DGGITQSPKYLFRKEGQNVTLSCEQNLNHDAMYWYRQDPGQGLRLIYYSQIVNDFQKGDIAEGYSVSREKKESFPLTVTSAQKNPTAFYLCASSIGAAEAFFGQGTRLTVV.

The genes are TRBV7-2 and TRBJ2-7, with 7 bases matching TRBD1. With V trimmed by 4 bases and J by 6 bases, 3 bases remained unmatched. Germline values: CDR1 SGHTA, CDR2 FQGNSA. This CDR3 is built from 12 residues. The CDR3, as DNA: TGTGCCAGCAGCTCGGCAGGGGGCGAGCAGTACTTC. Translated: CASSSAGGEQYF.

The V gene is TRBV29-1, the J gene TRBJ2-1, with D possibly being TRBD2 (6 bases). V dropped 4 bases and J dropped 4 bases, with 23 bases sitting between them. The V gene's germline CDR1 is SQVTM and CDR2 ANQGSEA. This CDR3 is built from 17 residues. Here the CDR3 DNA reads TGCAGCGTTGCGGGGGTTGGGGGATACGGCGGGTACAATGAGCAGTTCTTC. This translates into CSVAGVGGYGGYNEQFF.

This clone was seen once. This sequence joins TRBV30 and TRBJ2-5; 14 nucleotides agree with TRBD2. The CDR3 spans 15 residues. With 5 bases clipped from V and 4 bases from J, the junction kept 6 bases outside the gene matches. Germline-derived CDR1 and CDR2 are GTSNPN and SVGIG (reference sequence). CDR3: CAWDRLAGGRETQYF. The CDR3 nucleotides read TGTGCCTGGGACAGACTAGCGGGGGGGCGAGAGACCCAGTACTTC.

CDR3 in DNA: TGCAGCGTTGAAGTACCTAGCTCCTACAATGAGCAGTTCTTC. The encoded protein is CSVEVPSSYNEQFF. This rearrangement joins TRBV29-1 to TRBJ2-1; D is ambiguous. This CDR3 is 14 amino acids long. Looked up from germline, CDR1 is SQVTM and CDR2 is ANQGSEA. Trimming took off 1 base at V and 0 bases at J, with 7 bases between the two ends.

This chain links TRBV6-1 with TRBJ1-3; tentative D call: TRBD1 (6 bases). The CDR3 is made up of 14 amino acids. Between the trimmed V and J ends, which lost 8 bases and 5 bases, there was a span of 16 bases. The germline CDR1 and CDR2 sequences are MNHNS and SASEGT. DNA of the CDR3: TGTGCCAGCCGGATAAAGGGGGAAAGAAACACCATATATTTT. Its translation is CASRIKGERNTIYF.

This sequence joins TRBV19 and TRBJ1-5, with TRBD1 as a possible D gene (6 bases). With 1 base removed from V and 9 bases from J, the gap between germline ends came to 7 bases. There are 12 residues in the CDR3. CDR1 LNHDA and CDR2 SQIVND come from the germline V gene (reference sequence). The CDR3 is CASSIGGRPQHF. The CDR3 DNA reads TGTGCCAGTAGTATAGGGGGGCGGCCCCAGCATTTT.

The rearrangement links TRBV6-1 to TRBJ2-7, with D uncertain. The CDR3 totals 12 residues. V was cut by 6 bases and J by 1 base, with 7 bases left in between. Germline-derived CDR1 and CDR2 are MNHNS and SASEGT. The CDR3 is CASSYTSYEQYF. Here the CDR3 DNA reads TGTGCCAGCAGCTACACTTCCTACGAGCAGTACTTC.

This clone showed up just a few times. The rearrangement joins TRBV5-6 to TRBJ1-5; no definite D call. Trimming removed 4 bases at V and 6 bases at J, with 11 bases between. Germline V gives CDR1 SGHDT, CDR2 YYEEEE. The CDR3 spans 13 residues. The CDR3: CASSPVGGQPQHF. The CDR3 DNA is TGTGCCAGCAGCCCTGTCGGAGGTCAGCCCCAGCATTTT.

In DNA form, the CDR3 reads TGTGCCAGCCACGGGGCAGGGGGCGTGAGGGGCTACACCTTC. This sequence encodes CASHGAGGVRGYTF. The chain is built from TRBV11-2 and TRBJ1-2, with 8 bases aligning to TRBD1. Germline V gene lookup returns CDR1 SGHAT and CDR2 FQNNGV. V shed 8 bases and J 8 bases; nucleotides not matched to a gene: 13. This CDR3 spans 14 amino acids.

This sequence joins TRBV4-1 and TRBJ2-7, with D possibly TRBD1 on 5 matching bases. CDR3 size: 15 residues. The V gene's germline CDR1 is MGHRA and CDR2 YSYEKL. V shed 4 bases and J shed 3 bases, with 16 bases lying between them. CDR3 in DNA: TGCGCCAGCAGCCTCGCCAGGACACGCGACTACGAGCAGTACTTC. It is translated as CASSLARTRDYEQYF.

This rearrangement joins TRBV7-9 to TRBJ1-6, with D maybe TRBD1 (5 bases). The CDR3 sequence is 15 residues long. Germline loops: CDR1 SEHNR, CDR2 FQNEAQ (reference sequence). V lost 1 base to trimming and J lost 9 bases, with 13 bases between them. The DNA of the CDR3 is TGTGCCAGCAGCTTAGGCAGGGTGACCCTTTCACCCCTCCACTTT. As protein: CASSLGRVTLSPLHF.

This clone was counted a single time. The V call is TRBV15, the J call TRBJ2-1; TRBD2 might be the D (6 bases). Germline CDR1 reads LNHNV; CDR2 reads YYDKDF (reference sequence). The CDR3 totals 19 residues. Trimming removed 0 bases at V and 3 bases at J, with 21 bases between. DNA for the CDR3: TGTGCCACCAGCAGAGAGAGGGGCGAACGGGAGTTTTACTACAATGAGCAGTTCTTC. Its protein is CATSRERGEREFYYNEQFF.

This clone was observed a few times. The chain employs TRBV5-6 and TRBJ2-3; 8 bases map to TRBD2. Germline V gene sequence: CDR1 SGHDT, CDR2 YYEEEE. The CDR3 is made up of 14 amino acids. V was clipped by 4 bases and J by 6 bases; unmatched bases: 7. The CDR3 here is CASSLTSALDTQYF. The DNA of the CDR3 is TGTGCCAGCAGCCTGACTAGCGCACTTGATACGCAGTATTTT.

V usage is TRBV4-2 and J usage is TRBJ1-2; the D is unclear. Germline assignment: CDR1 LGHNA and CDR2 YNFKEQ. CDR3 length equals 15 residues. Deletions cut 0 bases from V and 3 bases from J, with 11 bases between. This CDR3 reads CASSQESLVDYGYTF. The CDR3 nucleotides are TGTGCCAGCAGCCAAGAATCCCTGGTGGACTATGGCTACACCTTC.

In its sample, this clone was seen once. The chain recombines TRBV6-6 with TRBJ2-7; D is unclear. Germline CDR1 and CDR2: MNHNY and SVGAGI (reference sequence). V was clipped by 2 bases and J by 0 bases, with 5 bases between them. This CDR3 is 13 amino acids long. CDR3 nucleotide sequence: TGTGCCAGCAGTTACGACAACTCCTACGAGCAGTACTTC. It is translated as CASSYDNSYEQYF.

The chain uses TRBV7-3 and TRBJ2-7; the D call may be TRBD1 or TRBD2 (5 bases each). Trimming shortened V by 0 bases and J by 2 bases, and 14 bases separated the two germline ends. Germline V gene data show CDR1 as SGHTA and CDR2 as FQGTGA. The length of the CDR3 is 16 residues. For the CDR3, the DNA is TGTGCCAGCAGCTTAACTACTGGGACCTTCGCCTACGAGCAGTACTTC. Translated, it gives CASSLTTGTFAYEQYF.

Regarding this clone: The conserved final phenylalanine or tryptophan is absent from the CDR3, which likely points to a read error. The rearrangement links TRBV4-1 to TRBJ1-2, with D tentatively TRBD1 (6 bases). Germline V gene lookup returns CDR1 MGHRA and CDR2 YSYEKL. V was trimmed by 3 bases and J by 4 bases, leaving 27 bases between them. This CDR3 has 19 residues. The CDR3 nucleotides are TGCGCCAGCAGCCATCCACAGGGCGGAGTAGATAGCGGATTCTATGGCTACACCCTC. Its translation is CASSHPQGGVDSGFYGYTL.

This chain links TRBV28 with TRBJ2-7; possible D gene TRBD1, 5 bases. Germline CDR1 is MDHEN and CDR2 is SYDVKM. The CDR3 runs to 13 residues. Trimming took 5 bases from V and 0 from J, leaving 8 bases between them. The DNA for the CDR3 is TGTGCCAGCAGTGCCGGACACTCCTACGAGCAGTACTTC. Amino acid sequence: CASSAGHSYEQYF. Combining the CDR3 with reference TRBV28 and TRBJ2-7 gives the whole variable domain DVKVTQSSRYLVKRTGEKVFLECVQDMDHENMFWYRQDPGLGLRLIYFSYDVKMKEKGDIPEGYSVSREKKERFSLILESASTNQTSMYLCASSAGHSYEQYFGPGTRLTVT.

The chain combines TRBV15 with TRBJ2-7; 7 nucleotides line up with TRBD2. CDR3 length equals 15 residues. The V and J ends lost 5 bases and 3 bases, in that order; junction bases with no gene match: 10. Germline V gene sequence: CDR1 LNHNV, CDR2 YYDKDF (reference sequence). The CDR3 here is CATSEDPGTNYEQYF. CDR3 DNA: TGTGCCACCAGCGAGGATCCCGGGACTAACTACGAGCAGTACTTC. The variable domain in full, completed from reference TRBV15 and TRBJ2-7, reads DAMVIQNPRYQVTQFGKPVTLSCSQTLNHNVMYWYQQKSSQAPKLLFHYYDKDFNNEADTPDNFQSRRPNTSFCFLDIRSPGLGDTAMYLCATSEDPGTNYEQYFGPGTRLTVT.

The chain links TRBV7-6 to TRBJ2-1; 13 nucleotides agree with TRBD2. CDR3 length equals 16 residues. J was trimmed by 9 bases and V by 3 bases; bases with no gene match: 8. The germline V gene encodes CDR1 SGHVS and CDR2 FNYEAQ. The DNA for the CDR3 is TGTGCCAGCAGCTTGAACGGACTAGCGGGAGTAGGTGAGCAGTTCTTC. Protein sequence: CASSLNGLAGVGEQFF.

To note about this clone: This sample also contains other DNA sequences that code for the same CDR3. V usage is TRBV5-4 and J usage is TRBJ1-5; a weak D match, TRBD1 (5 bases). CDR3 length: 13 residues. Per the germline V gene, CDR1 is SGHNT and CDR2 is YYREEE (reference sequence). Trimming cost V 0 bases and J 5 bases, with 6 bases left between them. CDR3 amino acids: CASSLGRDQPQHF. In DNA form, the CDR3 reads TGTGCCAGCAGCTTGGGCAGGGATCAGCCCCAGCATTTT.

The chain joins TRBV4-1 to TRBJ2-1, with D hard to call. The CDR3 is 11 amino acids. The germline V and J ends were trimmed by 5 bases and 6 bases, with 5 bases remaining between them. From germline, CDR1 is MGHRA and CDR2 YSYEKL. The CDR3 DNA sequence: TGCGCCAGCAGCATATTCAATGAGCAGTTCTTC. This encodes CASSIFNEQFF.

In DNA form, the CDR3 reads TGTGCCAGCAGTGCCGAGCTGGGGACAGATACGCAGTATTTT. Residues: CASSAELGTDTQYF. This chain uses TRBV6-5 with TRBJ2-3; no reliable D call. This CDR3 spans 14 amino acids. V lost 5 bases and J lost 3, with 12 bases in between. Germline CDR1 and CDR2: MNHEY and SVGAGI.

V gene TRBV4-2 combines with J gene TRBJ2-7; the D gene is possibly TRBD2 (5 bases). The CDR3 has 14 residues. V lost 4 bases and J lost 4, with 14 bases in between. CDR1 LGHNA and CDR2 YNFKEQ come from the germline V gene. For the CDR3, the DNA is TGTGCCAGCAGCCCTGGTCGTTGGAGGTACGAGCAGTACTTC. Translation gives CASSPGRWRYEQYF.